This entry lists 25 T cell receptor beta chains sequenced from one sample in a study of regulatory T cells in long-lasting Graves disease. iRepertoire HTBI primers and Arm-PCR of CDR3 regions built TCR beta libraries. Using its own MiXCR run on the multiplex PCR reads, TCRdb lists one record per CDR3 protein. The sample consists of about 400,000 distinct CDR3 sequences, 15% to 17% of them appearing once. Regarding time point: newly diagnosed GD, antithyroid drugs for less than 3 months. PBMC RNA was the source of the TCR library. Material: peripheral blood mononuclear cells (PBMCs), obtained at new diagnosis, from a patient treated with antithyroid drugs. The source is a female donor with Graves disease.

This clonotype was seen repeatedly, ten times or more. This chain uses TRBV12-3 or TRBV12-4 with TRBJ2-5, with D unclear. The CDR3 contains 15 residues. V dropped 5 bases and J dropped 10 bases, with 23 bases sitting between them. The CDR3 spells CASSHWVPRDLRQYF. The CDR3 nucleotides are TGTGCCAGCAGTCATTGGGTACCAAGAGATTTGCGCCAGTACTTC.

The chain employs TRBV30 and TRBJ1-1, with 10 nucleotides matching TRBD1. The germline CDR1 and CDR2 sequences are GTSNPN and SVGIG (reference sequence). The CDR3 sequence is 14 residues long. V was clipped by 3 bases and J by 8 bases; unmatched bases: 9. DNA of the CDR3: TGTGCCTGGAGGAAAGGGACAGGGGCACTGGAAGCTTTCTTT. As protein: CAWRKGTGALEAFF.

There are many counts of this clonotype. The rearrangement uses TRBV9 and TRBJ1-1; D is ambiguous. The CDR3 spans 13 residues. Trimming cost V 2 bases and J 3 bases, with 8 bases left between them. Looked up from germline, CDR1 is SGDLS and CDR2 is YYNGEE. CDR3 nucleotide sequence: TGTGCCAGCAGCGTTTCAGCGGACACTGAAGCTTTCTTT. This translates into CASSVSADTEAFF.

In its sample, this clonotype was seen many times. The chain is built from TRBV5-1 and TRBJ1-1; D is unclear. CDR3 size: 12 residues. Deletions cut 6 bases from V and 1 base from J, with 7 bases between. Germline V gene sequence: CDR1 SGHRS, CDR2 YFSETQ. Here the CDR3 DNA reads TGCGCCAGCAAGTTGGCGAACACTGAAGCTTTCTTT. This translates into CASKLANTEAFF.

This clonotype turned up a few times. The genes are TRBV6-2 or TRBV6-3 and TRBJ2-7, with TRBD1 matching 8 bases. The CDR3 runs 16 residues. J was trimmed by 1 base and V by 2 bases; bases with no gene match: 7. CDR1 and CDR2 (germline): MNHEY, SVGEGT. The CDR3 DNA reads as TGTGCCAGCAGTTACCCGAGACAGGGGAGTTCCTACGAGCAGTACTTC. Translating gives CASSYPRQGSSYEQYF.

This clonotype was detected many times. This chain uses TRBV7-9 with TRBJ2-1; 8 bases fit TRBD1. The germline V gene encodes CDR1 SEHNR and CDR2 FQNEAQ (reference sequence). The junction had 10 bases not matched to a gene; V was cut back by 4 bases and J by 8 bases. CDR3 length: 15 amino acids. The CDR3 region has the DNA TGTGCCAGCAGCTCCTGGACAGGGAAATTCCATGAGCAGTTCTTC. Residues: CASSSWTGKFHEQFF.

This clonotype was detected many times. DNA for the CDR3: TGTGCCAGCAGTTCTAGACTAGCGGGGGGGGGGAATGAGCAGTTCTTC. Its protein product is CASSSRLAGGGNEQFF. V is TRBV27 and J is TRBJ2-1, with 14 positions matching TRBD2. V was clipped by 4 bases and J by 7 bases; unmatched bases: 6. The CDR3 is made up of 16 amino acids. In germline, CDR1 is MNHEY, CDR2 SMNVEV (reference sequence).

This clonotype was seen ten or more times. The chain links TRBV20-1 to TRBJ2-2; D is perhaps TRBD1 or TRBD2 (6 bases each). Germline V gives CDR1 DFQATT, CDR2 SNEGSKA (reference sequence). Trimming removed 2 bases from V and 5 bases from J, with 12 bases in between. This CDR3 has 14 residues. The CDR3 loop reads CSARWGARTGELFF. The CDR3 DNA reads TGCAGTGCTAGATGGGGGGCTCGTACCGGGGAGCTGTTTTTT.

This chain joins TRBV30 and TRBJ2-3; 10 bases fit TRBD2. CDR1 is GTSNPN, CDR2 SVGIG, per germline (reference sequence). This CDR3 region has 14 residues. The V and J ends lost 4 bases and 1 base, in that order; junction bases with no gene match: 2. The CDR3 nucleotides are TGTGCCTGGACCCTAGCGGGGGGCACAGATACGCAGTATTTT. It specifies CAWTLAGGTDTQYF.

CDR3 in DNA: TGTGCCAGCAGTTCCCCGGGGACGAGAAATGAGCAGTTCTTC. This gives the protein CASSSPGTRNEQFF. The V gene is TRBV28, the J gene TRBJ2-1; D possibly uses TRBD1 or TRBD2 (5 bases each). V lost 4 bases and J lost 7, with 14 bases in between. Germline V gene sequence: CDR1 MDHEN, CDR2 SYDVKM. This CDR3 is 14 amino acids long.

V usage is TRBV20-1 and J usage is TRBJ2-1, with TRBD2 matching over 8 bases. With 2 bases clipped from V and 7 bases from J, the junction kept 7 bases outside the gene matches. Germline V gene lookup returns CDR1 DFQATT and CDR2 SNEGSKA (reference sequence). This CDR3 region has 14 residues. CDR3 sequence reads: CSARRGGRWNEQFF. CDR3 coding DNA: TGCAGTGCTAGACGGGGGGGCCGGTGGAATGAGCAGTTCTTC.

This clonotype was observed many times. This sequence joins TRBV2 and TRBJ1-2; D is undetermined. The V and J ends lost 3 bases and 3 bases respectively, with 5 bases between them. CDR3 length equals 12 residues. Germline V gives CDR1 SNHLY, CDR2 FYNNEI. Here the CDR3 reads CASSDGDYGYTF. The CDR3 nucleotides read TGTGCCAGCAGTGACGGCGACTATGGCTACACCTTC.

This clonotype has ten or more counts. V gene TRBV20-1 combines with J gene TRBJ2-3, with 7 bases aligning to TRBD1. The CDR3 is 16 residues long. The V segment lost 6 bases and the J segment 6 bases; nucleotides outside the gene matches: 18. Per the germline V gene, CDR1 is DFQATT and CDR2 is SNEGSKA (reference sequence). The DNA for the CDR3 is TGCAGTGCAGACCTACCAGGTTGGACAGGCTCGGATACGCAGTATTTT. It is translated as CSADLPGWTGSDTQYF.

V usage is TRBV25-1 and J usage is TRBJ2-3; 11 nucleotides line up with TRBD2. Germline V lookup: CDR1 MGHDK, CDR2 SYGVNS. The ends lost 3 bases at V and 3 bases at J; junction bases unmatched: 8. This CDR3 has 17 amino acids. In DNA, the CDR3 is TGTGCCAGCAGTGAGCTAGCGGGAGGTTTTAGGACAGATACGCAGTATTTT. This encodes CASSELAGGFRTDTQYF.

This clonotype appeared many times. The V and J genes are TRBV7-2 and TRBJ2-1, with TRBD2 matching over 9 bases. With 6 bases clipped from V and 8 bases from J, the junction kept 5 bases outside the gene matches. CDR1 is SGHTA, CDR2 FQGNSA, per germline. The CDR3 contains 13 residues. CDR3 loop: CASRGSGSYEQFF. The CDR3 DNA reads TGTGCCAGCAGGGGTAGCGGGAGCTATGAGCAGTTCTTC.

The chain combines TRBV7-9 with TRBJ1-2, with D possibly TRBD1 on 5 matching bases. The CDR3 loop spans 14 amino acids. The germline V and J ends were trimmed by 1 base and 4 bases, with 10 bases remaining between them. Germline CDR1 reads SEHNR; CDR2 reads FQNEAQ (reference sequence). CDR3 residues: CASSLGQGSYGYTF. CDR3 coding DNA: TGTGCCAGCAGCTTAGGGCAGGGAAGCTATGGCTACACCTTC. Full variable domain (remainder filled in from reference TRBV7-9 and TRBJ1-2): DTGVSQNPRHKITKRGQNVTFRCDPISEHNRLYWYRQTLGQGPEFLTYFQNEAQLEKSRLLSDRFSAERPKGSFSTLEIQRTEQGDSAMYLCASSLGQGSYGYTFGSGTRLTVV.

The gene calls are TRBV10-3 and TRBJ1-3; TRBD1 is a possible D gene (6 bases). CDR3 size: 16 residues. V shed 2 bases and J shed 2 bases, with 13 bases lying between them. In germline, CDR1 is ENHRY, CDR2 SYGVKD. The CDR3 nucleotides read TGTGCCATCAGTGAGAGCAGAGGGGGAGCTGGAAACACCATATATTTT. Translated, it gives CAISESRGGAGNTIYF.

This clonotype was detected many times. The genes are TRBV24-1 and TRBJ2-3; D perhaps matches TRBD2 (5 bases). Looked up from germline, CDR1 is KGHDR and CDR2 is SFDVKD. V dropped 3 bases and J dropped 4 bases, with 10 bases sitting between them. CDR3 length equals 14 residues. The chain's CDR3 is CATSDPRLPDTQYF. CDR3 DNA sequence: TGTGCCACCAGTGATCCCCGACTACCAGATACGCAGTATTTT.

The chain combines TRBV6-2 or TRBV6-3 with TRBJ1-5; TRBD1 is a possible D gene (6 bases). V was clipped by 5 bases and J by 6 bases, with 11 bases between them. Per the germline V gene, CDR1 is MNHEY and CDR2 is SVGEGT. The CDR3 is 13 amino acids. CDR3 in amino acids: CASSLRDIQPQHF. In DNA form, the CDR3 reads TGTGCCAGCAGTCTCCGGGACATTCAGCCCCAGCATTTT.

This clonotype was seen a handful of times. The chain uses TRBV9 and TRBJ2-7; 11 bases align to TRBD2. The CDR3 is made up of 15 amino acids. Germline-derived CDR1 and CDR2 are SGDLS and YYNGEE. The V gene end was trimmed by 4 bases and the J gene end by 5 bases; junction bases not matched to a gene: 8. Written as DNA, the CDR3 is TGTGCCAGCAGCTTCAGACCGGGACTAGCGGACGAGCAGTACTTC. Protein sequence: CASSFRPGLADEQYF.

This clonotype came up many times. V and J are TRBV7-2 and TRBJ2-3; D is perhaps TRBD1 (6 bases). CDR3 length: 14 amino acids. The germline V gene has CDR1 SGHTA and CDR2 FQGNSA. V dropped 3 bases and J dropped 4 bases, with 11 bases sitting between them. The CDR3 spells CASSFAGEPDTQYF. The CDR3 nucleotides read TGTGCCAGCAGCTTTGCAGGGGAGCCAGATACGCAGTATTTT. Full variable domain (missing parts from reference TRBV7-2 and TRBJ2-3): GAGVSQSPSNKVTEKGKDVELRCDPISGHTALYWYRQSLGQGLEFLIYFQGNSAPDKSGLPSDRFSAERTGGSVSTLTIQRTQQEDSAVYLCASSFAGEPDTQYFGPGTRLTVL.

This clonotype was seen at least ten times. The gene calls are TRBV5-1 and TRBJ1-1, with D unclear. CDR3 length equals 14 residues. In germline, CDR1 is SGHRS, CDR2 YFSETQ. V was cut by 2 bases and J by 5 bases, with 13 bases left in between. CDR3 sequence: CASSFEGLYTEAFF. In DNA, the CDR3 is TGCGCCAGCAGCTTTGAGGGCCTTTATACTGAAGCTTTCTTT.

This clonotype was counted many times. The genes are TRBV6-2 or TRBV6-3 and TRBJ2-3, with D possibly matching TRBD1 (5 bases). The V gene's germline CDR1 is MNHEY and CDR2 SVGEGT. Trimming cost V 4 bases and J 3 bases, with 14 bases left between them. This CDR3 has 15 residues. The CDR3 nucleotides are TGTGCCAGCAGTTTGGGGCCAGGGCAAACAGATACGCAGTATTTT. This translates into CASSLGPGQTDTQYF.

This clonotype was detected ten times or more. This CDR3 reads CASTPGTSNEQFF. The CDR3 DNA reads as TGTGCCAGCACCCCGGGGACTAGCAATGAGCAGTTCTTC. This chain uses TRBV2 with TRBJ2-1; 8 nucleotides line up with TRBD2. With 7 bases clipped from V and 6 bases from J, the junction kept 5 bases outside the gene matches. The CDR3 has 13 amino acids. From germline, CDR1 is SNHLY and CDR2 FYNNEI.

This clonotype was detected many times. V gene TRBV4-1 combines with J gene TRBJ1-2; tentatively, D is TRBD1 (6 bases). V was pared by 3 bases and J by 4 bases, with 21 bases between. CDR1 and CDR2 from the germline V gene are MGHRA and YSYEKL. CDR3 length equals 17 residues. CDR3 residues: CASSQPAAGRGGYGYTF. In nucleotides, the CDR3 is TGCGCCAGCAGCCAGCCGGCGGCCGGACGAGGGGGCTATGGCTACACCTTC.